The clone carrying this TCR beta chain was seen once. The germline gene is not matched at one end of the junction; a read error may be the cause. These data come from a study of tumor-infiltrating lymphocytes in primary liver carcinoma. Study overall: These patients were men and women whose ages were 30 to 69 years.

CDR1 and CDR2 from the germline V gene are MNHNS and SASEGT. This CDR3 is built from 15 residues. Co-extraction of RNA and DNA was performed on about 19-31 mg of unsorted bulk tissue. Resection treated the patients' primary liver carcinoma. The authors made TCR beta cDNA from 400 to 550 ng total RNA with a constant-region primer. Investigators got TCR beta libraries out of three nested multiplex PCR rounds, done with slightly modified ARM-PCR. Two initial PCR rounds of around 9 cycles each paired TRBV1-TRBV30 forward primers with a C-beta reverse primer. TCRdb redid the calling of the multiplex PCR reads with MiXCR, one entry per CDR3 protein. The sample contains fewer than 80,000 distinct CDR3 sequences, about 75% of which appear only once.

Sequencing was carried out using tumor-adjacent normal liver tissue. The chain has TRBV6-1 and TRBJ2-2; 7 bases fit TRBD1. The receptor comes from a middle-aged man with primary liver carcinoma and hepatitis B virus infection. In nucleotides, the CDR3 is TGTACCAGCAGTGAAGACAGGGTATACACCTGGGAGCTGTTTTTT. Protein sequence: CTSSEDRVYTWELFF.